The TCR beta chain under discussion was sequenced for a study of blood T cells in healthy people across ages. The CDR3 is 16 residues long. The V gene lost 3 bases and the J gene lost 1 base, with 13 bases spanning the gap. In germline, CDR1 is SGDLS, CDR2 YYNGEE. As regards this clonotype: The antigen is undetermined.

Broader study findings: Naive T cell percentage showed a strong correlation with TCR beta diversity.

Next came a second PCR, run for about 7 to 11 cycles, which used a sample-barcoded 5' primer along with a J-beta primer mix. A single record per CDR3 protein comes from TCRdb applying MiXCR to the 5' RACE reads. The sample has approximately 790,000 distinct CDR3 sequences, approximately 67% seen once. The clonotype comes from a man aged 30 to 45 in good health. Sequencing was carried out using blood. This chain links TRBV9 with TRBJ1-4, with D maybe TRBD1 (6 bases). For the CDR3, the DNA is TGTGCCAGCAGCGGGACAACAGGGCAAACTAATGAAAAACTGTTTTTT. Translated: CASSGTTGQTNEKLFF. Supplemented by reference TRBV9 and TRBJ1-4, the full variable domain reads DSGVTQTPKHLITATGQRVTLRCSPRSGDLSVYWYQQSLDQGLQFLIQYYNGEERAKGNILERFSAQQFPDLHSELNLSSLELGDSALYFCASSGTTGQTNEKLFFGSGTQLSVL.